A selection of T cell receptor beta chains follows, all from one sample in a study of T cells in Graves' hyperthyroidism and ophthalmopathy. One entry per CDR3 protein, called by TCRdb with MiXCR from the multiplex PCR reads. The profile covers about 500,000 distinct CDR3 sequences, with about 15% appearing a single time and roughly 17% taken by the ten largest. Sequencing was carried out using blood. Receptor source: a young woman with Graves' hyperthyroidism. Each CDR3 is given with its conserved first and last residue. D genes are given only for firm matches. Clone size is given for some rows only: seen once, a few or many times, or a class if the clone is expanded.

d_call | clone_size | j_call | v_call | cdr3_nt | cdr3_aa
NA | many | TRBJ2-5 | TRBV2 | TGTGCCAGCGCGGGGTATAAGCGGTCTCAAGAGACCCAGTACTTC | CASAGYKRSQETQYF
NA | many | TRBJ2-7 | TRBV19 | TGTGCCAGTAGTATATCGGACAACTCCTACGAGCAGTACTTC | CASSISDNSYEQYF
NA | many | TRBJ1-1 | TRBV30 | TGTGCCTGGAGTGAAAAGGTTGAAGCTTTCTTT | CAWSEKVEAFF
TRBD2 | many | TRBJ2-7 | TRBV7-8 | TGTGCCAGCAGCTTCCTAGGACTCAGCGGGGACGAGCAGTACTTC | CASSFLGLSGDEQYF
NA | few | TRBJ2-5 | TRBV27 | TGTGCCAGCAGTTCTCACGGGGGGCGCCCGCGAGAGACCCAGTACTTC | CASSSHGGRPRETQYF
NA | few | TRBJ1-1 | TRBV6-5 | TGTGCCAGCAGTTACAAGACGAACACTGAAGCTTTCTTT | CASSYKTNTEAFF
TRBD2 | many | TRBJ2-3 | TRBV20-1 | TGCAGTGCTATGAAACTAGCGGGAGGGGATACGCAGTATTTT | CSAMKLAGGDTQYF
NA | many | TRBJ1-1 | TRBV19 | TGTGCCAGTAGTATCATCGGGGGGAGGCCGGGAGTATTCCGACTAGCTGAAGCTTTCTTT | CASSIIGGRPGVFRLAEAFF
TRBD1 | NA | TRBJ1-2 | TRBV12-3/TRBV12-4 | TGTGCCAGCAGCTTCGGGACAGGCCGGGGCTACACCTTC | CASSFGTGRGYTF
NA | few | TRBJ2-1 | TRBV20-1 | TGCAGTGCACGAACTAGCAGGGGACACAATGAGCAGTTCTTC | CSARTSRGHNEQFF
NA | NA | TRBJ2-2 | TRBV27 | TGTGCCAGCAGTTTACGCAGGGACACCGGGGAGCTGTTTTTT | CASSLRRDTGELFF
NA | NA | TRBJ1-5 | TRBV27 | TGTGCCAGCAGTTTCTTAGGTTCGCAGCCCCAGCATTTT | CASSFLGSQPQHF
NA | NA | TRBJ1-1 | TRBV14 | TGTGCCAGCAGCCGTACAGATAGCATGAACACTGAAGCTTTCTTT | CASSRTDSMNTEAFF
NA | many | TRBJ1-1 | TRBV12-3/TRBV12-4 | TGTGCCAGCCGACCCGTCTCCGTGAGGACTGAAGCTTTCTTT | CASRPVSVRTEAFF
NA | many | TRBJ2-6 | TRBV11-3 | TGTGCCAGCAGCTTAGACGGAGCCCTCTCTGGGGCCAACGTCCTGACTTTC | CASSLDGALSGANVLTF
NA | few | TRBJ2-4 | TRBV5-1 | TGCGCCAGCAGCTTGGCCCCGGGAGACGTCGACATTCAGTACTTC | CASSLAPGDVDIQYF